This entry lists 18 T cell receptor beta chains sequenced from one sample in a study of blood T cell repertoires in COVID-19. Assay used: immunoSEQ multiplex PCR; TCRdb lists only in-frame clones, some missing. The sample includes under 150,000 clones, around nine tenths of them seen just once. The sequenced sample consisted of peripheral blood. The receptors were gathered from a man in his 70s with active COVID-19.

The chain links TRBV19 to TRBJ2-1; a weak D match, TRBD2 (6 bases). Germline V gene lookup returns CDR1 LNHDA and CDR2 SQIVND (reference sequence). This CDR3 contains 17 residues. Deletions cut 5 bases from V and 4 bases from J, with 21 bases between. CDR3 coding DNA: TGTGCCAGTAGTCTGGGCCGGTGGGGCGGGAATTACAATGAGCAGTTCTTC. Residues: CASSLGRWGGNYNEQFF. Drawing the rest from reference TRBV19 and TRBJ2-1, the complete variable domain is DGGITQSPKYLFRKEGQNVTLSCEQNLNHDAMYWYRQDPGQGLRLIYYSQIVNDFQKGDIAEGYSVSREKKESFPLTVTSAQKNPTAFYLCASSLGRWGGNYNEQFFGPGTRLTVL.

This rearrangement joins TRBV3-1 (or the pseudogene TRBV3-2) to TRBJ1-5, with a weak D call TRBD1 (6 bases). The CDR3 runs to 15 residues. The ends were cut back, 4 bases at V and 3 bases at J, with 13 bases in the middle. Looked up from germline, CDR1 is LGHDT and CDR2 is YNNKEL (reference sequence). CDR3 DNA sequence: TGTGCCAGCAGCCCCTCTAGGACAGACAATCAGCCCCAGCATTTT. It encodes CASSPSRTDNQPQHF.

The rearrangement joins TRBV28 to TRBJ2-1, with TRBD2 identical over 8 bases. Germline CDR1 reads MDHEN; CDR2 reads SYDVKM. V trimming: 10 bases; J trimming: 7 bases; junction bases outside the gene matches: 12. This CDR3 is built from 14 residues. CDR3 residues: CAITSGRRGNEQFF. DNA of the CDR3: TGTGCCATCACCAGCGGGAGAAGAGGGAATGAGCAGTTCTTC.

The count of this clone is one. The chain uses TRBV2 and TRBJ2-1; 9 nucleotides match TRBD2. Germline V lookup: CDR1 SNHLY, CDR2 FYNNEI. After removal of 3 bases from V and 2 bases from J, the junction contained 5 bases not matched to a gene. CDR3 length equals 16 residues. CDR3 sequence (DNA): TGTGCCAGCAGTGATCTAGCGGGAATGGCCTACAATGAGCAGTTCTTC. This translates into CASSDLAGMAYNEQFF.

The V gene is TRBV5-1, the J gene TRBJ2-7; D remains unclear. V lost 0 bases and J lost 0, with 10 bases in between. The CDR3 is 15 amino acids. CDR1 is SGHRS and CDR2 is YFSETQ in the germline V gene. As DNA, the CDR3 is TGCGCCAGCAGCTTGGCCTCAGGTAGCTCCTACGAGCAGTACTTC. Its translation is CASSLASGSSYEQYF.

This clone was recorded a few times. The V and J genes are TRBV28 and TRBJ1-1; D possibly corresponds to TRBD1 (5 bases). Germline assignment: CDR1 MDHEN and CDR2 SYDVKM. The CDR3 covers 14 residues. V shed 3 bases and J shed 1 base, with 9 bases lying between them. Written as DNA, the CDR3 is TGTGCCAGCAGTTTCGGAGGGGCGAACACTGAAGCTTTCTTT. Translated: CASSFGGANTEAFF.

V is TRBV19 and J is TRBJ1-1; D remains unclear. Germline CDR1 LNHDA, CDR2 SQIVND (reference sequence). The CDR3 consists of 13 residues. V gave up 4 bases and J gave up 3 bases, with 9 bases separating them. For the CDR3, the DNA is TGTGCCAGTAGTAACAACCGGGACACTGAAGCTTTCTTT. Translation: CASSNNRDTEAFF.

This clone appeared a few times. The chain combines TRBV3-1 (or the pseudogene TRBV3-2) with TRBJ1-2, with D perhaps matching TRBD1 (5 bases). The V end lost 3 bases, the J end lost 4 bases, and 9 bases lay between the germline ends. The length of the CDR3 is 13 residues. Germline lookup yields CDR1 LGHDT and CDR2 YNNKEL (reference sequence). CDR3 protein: CASSQGGTYGYTF. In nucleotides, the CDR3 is TGTGCCAGCAGCCAGGGGGGGACCTATGGCTACACCTTC.

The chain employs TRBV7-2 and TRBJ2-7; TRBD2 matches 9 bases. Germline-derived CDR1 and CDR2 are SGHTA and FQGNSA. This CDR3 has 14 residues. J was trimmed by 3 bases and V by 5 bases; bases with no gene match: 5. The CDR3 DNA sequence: TGTGCCAGCAGCAGGACTAGCGACCGCTACGAGCAGTACTTC. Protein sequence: CASSRTSDRYEQYF.

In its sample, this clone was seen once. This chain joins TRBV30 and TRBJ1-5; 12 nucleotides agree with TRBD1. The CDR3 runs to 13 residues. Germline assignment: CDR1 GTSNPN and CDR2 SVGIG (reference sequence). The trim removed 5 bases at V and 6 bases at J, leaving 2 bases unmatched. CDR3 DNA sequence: TGTGCCTGGGGGACAGGGGGCGGTCAGCCCCAGCATTTT. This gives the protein CAWGTGGGQPQHF.

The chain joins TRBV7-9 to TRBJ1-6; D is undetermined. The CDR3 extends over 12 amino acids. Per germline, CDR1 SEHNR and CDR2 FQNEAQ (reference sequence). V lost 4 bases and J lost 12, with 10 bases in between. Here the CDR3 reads CASSSGVQPLHF. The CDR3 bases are TGTGCCAGCAGCTCGGGAGTCCAACCCCTCCACTTT.

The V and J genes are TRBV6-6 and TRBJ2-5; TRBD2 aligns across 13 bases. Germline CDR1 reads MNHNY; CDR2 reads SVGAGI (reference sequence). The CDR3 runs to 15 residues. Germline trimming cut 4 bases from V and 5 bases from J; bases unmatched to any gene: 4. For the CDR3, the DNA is TGTGCCAGCAGTTCTACTAGCGGGAGGGGGGAGACCCAGTACTTC. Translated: CASSSTSGRGETQYF.

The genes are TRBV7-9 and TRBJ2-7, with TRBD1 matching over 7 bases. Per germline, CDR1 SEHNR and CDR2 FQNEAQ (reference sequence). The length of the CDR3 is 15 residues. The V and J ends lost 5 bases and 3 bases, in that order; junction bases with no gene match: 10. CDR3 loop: CASSPPGGQSYEQYF. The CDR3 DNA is TGTGCCAGCAGCCCTCCAGGGGGACAGAGCTACGAGCAGTACTTC.

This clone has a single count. CDR3 DNA: TGTGCCAGTAGGAACACAGGGATTCAGCCCCAGCATTTT. It encodes CASRNTGIQPQHF. The chain carries TRBV19 and TRBJ1-5; D might be TRBD1 (6 bases). This CDR3 is built from 13 residues. Germline V gives CDR1 LNHDA, CDR2 SQIVND (reference sequence). V dropped 6 bases and J dropped 6 bases, with 12 bases sitting between them.

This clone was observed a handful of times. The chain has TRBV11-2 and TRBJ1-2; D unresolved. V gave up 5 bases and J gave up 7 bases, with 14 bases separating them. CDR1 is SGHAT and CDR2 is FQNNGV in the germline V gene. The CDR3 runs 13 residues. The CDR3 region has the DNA TGTGCCAGCAGCCCTAGGTCGGGTAGTGGCTACACCTTC. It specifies CASSPRSGSGYTF.

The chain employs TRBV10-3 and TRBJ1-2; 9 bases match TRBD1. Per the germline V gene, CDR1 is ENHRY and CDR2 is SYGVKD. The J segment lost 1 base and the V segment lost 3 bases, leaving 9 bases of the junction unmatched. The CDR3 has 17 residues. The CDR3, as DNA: TGTGCCATCAGTGACACAGGGGGCTCGAGTAGTAACTATGGCTACACCTTC. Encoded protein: CAISDTGGSSSNYGYTF.

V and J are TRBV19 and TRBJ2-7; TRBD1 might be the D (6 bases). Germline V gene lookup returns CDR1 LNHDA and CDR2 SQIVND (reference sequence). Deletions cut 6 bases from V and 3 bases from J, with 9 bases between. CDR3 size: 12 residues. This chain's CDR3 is CASRQGDYEQYF. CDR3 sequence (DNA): TGTGCCAGTAGACAGGGAGACTACGAGCAGTACTTC. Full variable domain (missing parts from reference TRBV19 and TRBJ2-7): DGGITQSPKYLFRKEGQNVTLSCEQNLNHDAMYWYRQDPGQGLRLIYYSQIVNDFQKGDIAEGYSVSREKKESFPLTVTSAQKNPTAFYLCASRQGDYEQYFGPGTRLTVT.

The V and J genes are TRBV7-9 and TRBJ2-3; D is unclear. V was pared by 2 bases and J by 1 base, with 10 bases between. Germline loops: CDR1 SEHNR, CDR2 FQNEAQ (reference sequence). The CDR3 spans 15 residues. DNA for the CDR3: TGTGCCAGCAGCTTAACGGTGACTGGCACAGATACGCAGTATTTT. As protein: CASSLTVTGTDTQYF.